Listed below are T cell receptor beta chains from one sample, sequenced in a study of PD-1 blockade in classical Hodgkin lymphoma. Profiling relied on immunoSEQ multiplex PCR, and the TCRdb table lists in-frame clones only, not all of them. The table lists about 28,000 clones, around 77% of them singletons, with about a sixth in the top ten. Sequenced here: peripheral blood mononuclear cells (PBMCs), sampled before the fourth cycle of nivolumab. These receptors all come from a human donor with classical Hodgkin lymphoma. The CDR3 runs from the conserved cysteine through the conserved F or W. A D gene is named only where the DNA matches it firmly. A row's size may be missing; if present it is once, few, many or a size class.

abundance	d_gene	v_gene	j_gene	CDR3nt	CDR3aa
NA	NA	TRBV10-2	TRBJ2-7	TGCGCCAGCAGTGATTTTCTGGGAGGAGACGAGCAGTACTTC	CASSDFLGGDEQYF
NA	NA	TRBV5-1	TRBJ2-6	TGCGCCAGCAGCTTGGGGCCCGGCAGCTCTGGGGCCAACGTCCTGACTTTC	CASSLGPGSSGANVLTF
few	NA	TRBV10-1	TRBJ1-1	TGCGCCAGCAGGGACAACATAAACACTGAAGCTTTCTTT	CASRDNINTEAFF
NA	NA	TRBV28	TRBJ2-7	TGTGCCAGCAGCCGAGAAGTAATCCCCTACTTC	CASSREVIPYF
NA	NA	TRBV11-3	TRBJ2-7	TGTGCCAGCAGCTTAAGCGGACAAATGGGGTACGAGCAGTACTTC	CASSLSGQMGYEQYF
NA	NA	TRBV6-1	TRBJ2-4	TGTGCCAGCAGTGACTTTGGGGAACTAGCCAAAAACATTCAGTACTTC	CASSDFGELAKNIQYF
NA	TRBD2	TRBV7-9	TRBJ2-3	TGTGCCAGCAGCTTAGCGGCGGGGGGAAGCACAGATACGCAGTATTTT	CASSLAAGGSTDTQYF
NA	NA	TRBV27	TRBJ1-1	TGTGCCAGCAGTTTATCCGTGGGAATGGAAGCTTTCTTT	CASSLSVGMEAFF
NA	NA	TRBV7-9	TRBJ2-1	TGTGCCAGCAGCTTAGGGTTTCTTGTCGAAGTCAAGTTCTTC	CASSLGFLVEVKFF
NA	NA	TRBV10-3	TRBJ2-3	TGTGCCATCAGTCGAGGTAGCCCGACTGCGGATACGCAGTATTTT	CAISRGSPTADTQYF
once	TRBD1	TRBV6-6	TRBJ2-2	TGTGCCAGCATCCCCCGGGACAGAAACACCGGGGAGCTGTTTTTT	CASIPRDRNTGELFF
NA	NA	TRBV29-1	TRBJ2-7	TGCAGCGTTGAATCCGGAAACGACTACGAGCAGTACTTC	CSVESGNDYEQYF
few	NA	TRBV19	TRBJ2-1	TGTGCCAGTAATCCCACCGGAGGTGGGGTGCAGTTCTTC	CASNPTGGGVQFF
NA	NA	TRBV19	TRBJ2-1	TGTGCCAGTAGTATAGATTTATCGGGCCTGCAGTTCTTC	CASSIDLSGLQFF
NA	NA	TRBV4-1	TRBJ2-3	TGCGCCAGCAGCCAAGATTCGGGCAGGGATACGCAGTATTTT	CASSQDSGRDTQYF
NA	NA	TRBV11-3	TRBJ2-7	TGTGCCAGCAGCCGCAGTCGGGACGGCTACGAGCAGTACTTC	CASSRSRDGYEQYF
once	TRBD1	TRBV5-4	TRBJ2-1	TGTGCCAGCAGCGTCCCGCAGGGGGCATATGAGCAGTTCTTC	CASSVPQGAYEQFF
NA	NA	TRBV7-9	TRBJ1-4	TGTGCCAGCAGCTTAGGAGACCACAGGTCCCAGAATGAAAAACTGTTTTTT	CASSLGDHRSQNEKLFF
NA	NA	TRBV18	TRBJ1-2	TGTGCCAGCTCACCACTTCCTCAGGGTGCCTATGGCTACACCTTC	CASSPLPQGAYGYTF
NA	NA	TRBV15	TRBJ1-5	TGTGCCACCAGCAGAGATACAGGGAGGAATCAGCCCCAGCATTTT	CATSRDTGRNQPQHF
NA	TRBD2	TRBV6-5	TRBJ2-1	TGTGCCAGCGGGATAGCGGGAGTTACTGGTGAGCAGTTCTTC	CASGIAGVTGEQFF
NA	NA	TRBV27	TRBJ1-4	TGTGCCAGCAAACCGGCAACTAATGAAAAACTGTTTTTT	CASKPATNEKLFF
NA	TRBD2	TRBV6-1	TRBJ2-5	TGTGCCAGCAGTGAATTTCTAGCGGCAGAGACCCAGTACTTC	CASSEFLAAETQYF
NA	NA	TRBV10-3	TRBJ1-2	TGTGCCATCAGTGATTTAGTCGGGGGTGATGGGGGCTACACCTTC	CAISDLVGGDGGYTF
once	TRBD1	TRBV6-5	TRBJ1-5	TGTGCCAGCAGTGGCTGGACAGGGGTTAATCAGCCCCAGCATTTT	CASSGWTGVNQPQHF
NA	NA	TRBV6-1	TRBJ2-2	TGTGCCAGCAGACGATTACCGAACACCGGGGAGCTGTTTTTT	CASRRLPNTGELFF
NA	NA	TRBV5-4	TRBJ2-3	TGTGCCAGCAGCGTCGCACCCACAGATACGCAGTATTTT	CASSVAPTDTQYF
NA	TRBD1	TRBV2	TRBJ1-5	TGTGCCAGCAGATTCGACCGGGACAGGGAGGGTCAGCCCCAGCATTTT	CASRFDRDREGQPQHF
medium-sized	NA	TRBV30	TRBJ2-3	TGTGCCTGGAGTGTACAGTGGCGAGATACGCAGTATTTT	CAWSVQWRDTQYF
NA	NA	TRBV6-5	TRBJ1-1	TGTGCCAGCAGTCAGGCCACCTCCTCCACTGAAGCTTTCTTT	CASSQATSSTEAFF
NA	TRBD2	TRBV19	TRBJ2-2	TGTGCCAGTAGTATAGGACTAGCGGCTAACACCGGGGAGCTGTTTTTT	CASSIGLAANTGELFF
NA	TRBD2	TRBV7-8	TRBJ2-7	TGTGCCAGCAGCTTAATGGCTAGCGGGAGGGTGGCCGAGCAGTACTTC	CASSLMASGRVAEQYF
NA	TRBD2	TRBV15	TRBJ2-3	TGTGCCACCAGCAGAGGCGGGACTAGCGGGGCCGATACGCAGTATTTT	CATSRGGTSGADTQYF
few	NA	TRBV27	TRBJ2-7	TGTGCCAGCAGTTTAGACGCCGGTTTGGGGTACGAGCAGTACTTC	CASSLDAGLGYEQYF
once	TRBD1	TRBV4-1	TRBJ2-7	TGCGCCAGCAGCCAGCTTCCGGGACAGGCATCCTACGAGCAGTACTTC	CASSQLPGQASYEQYF
NA	NA	TRBV5-6	TRBJ1-2	TGTGCCAGCAGCTTGGGGGCGGGCTACACCTTC	CASSLGAGYTF
NA	NA	TRBV30	TRBJ1-4	TGTGCCTGGAGTGCCGGGAAAAGGGGACTTGAAAAACTGTTTTTT	CAWSAGKRGLEKLFF
NA	TRBD2	TRBV19	TRBJ2-7	TGTGCCAGTAGTGTAGGACTAGCGGCCTCCTACGAGCAGTACTTC	CASSVGLAASYEQYF
NA	TRBD1	TRBV6-1	TRBJ2-1	TGTGCCAGCGAAAGGACAGGGAAACATGAGCAGTTCTTC	CASERTGKHEQFF
NA	NA	TRBV30	TRBJ2-3	TGTGTCTGGAGTCCCCTTGGGACGAGCACAGATACGCAGTATTTT	CVWSPLGTSTDTQYF
NA	NA	TRBV30	TRBJ2-2	TGTGCCTGGAGTGTACTAGCGAACACCGGGGAGCTGTTTTTT	CAWSVLANTGELFF
NA	TRBD1	TRBV7-8	TRBJ1-1	TGTGCCAGCAGCGCCTTCCAGGGGGCTGGGACTGAAGCTTTCTTT	CASSAFQGAGTEAFF
once	NA	TRBV6-6	TRBJ1-4	TGTGCCAGGGGGGGTTCGGGCGAAAAACTGTTTTTT	CARGGSGEKLFF
NA	NA	TRBV27	TRBJ2-2	TGTGCCAGCAGTTTACAGGGGAACACCGGGGAGCTGTTTTTT	CASSLQGNTGELFF
NA	NA	TRBV2	TRBJ2-2	TGTGCCAGCAGTTCCAGGGGGGGAGGGGAGCTGTTTTTT	CASSSRGGGELFF
few	NA	TRBV7-2	TRBJ2-3	TGTGCCAGCACCCTTATTGTCGGGCTTCTTGATACGCAGTATTTT	CASTLIVGLLDTQYF
NA	TRBD1	TRBV18	TRBJ2-3	TGTGCCAGCTCACCGCGACAGGGGGGAGATACGCAGTATTTT	CASSPRQGGDTQYF
NA	NA	TRBV6-1	TRBJ2-7	TGTGCCAGCAAGGACTCAAACTACGAGCAGTACTTC	CASKDSNYEQYF